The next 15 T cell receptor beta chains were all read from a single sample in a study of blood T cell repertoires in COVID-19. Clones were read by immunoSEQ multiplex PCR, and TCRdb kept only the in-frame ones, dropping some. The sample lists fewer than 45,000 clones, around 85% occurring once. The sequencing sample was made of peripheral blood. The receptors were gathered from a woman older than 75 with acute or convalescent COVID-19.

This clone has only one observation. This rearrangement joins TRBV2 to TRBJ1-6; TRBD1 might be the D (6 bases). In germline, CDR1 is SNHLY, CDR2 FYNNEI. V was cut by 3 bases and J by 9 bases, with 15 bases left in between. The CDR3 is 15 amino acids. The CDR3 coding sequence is TGTGCCAGCAGTGACGTAGGTCAGGGGAGTTCACCCCTCCACTTT. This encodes CASSDVGQGSSPLHF.

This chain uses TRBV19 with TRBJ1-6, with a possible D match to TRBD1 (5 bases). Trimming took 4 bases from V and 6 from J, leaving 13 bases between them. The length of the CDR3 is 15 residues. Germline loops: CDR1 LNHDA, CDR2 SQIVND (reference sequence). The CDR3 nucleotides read TGTGCCAGTAGTACAGCCACAGGTTCTAATTCACCCCTCCACTTT. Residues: CASSTATGSNSPLHF.

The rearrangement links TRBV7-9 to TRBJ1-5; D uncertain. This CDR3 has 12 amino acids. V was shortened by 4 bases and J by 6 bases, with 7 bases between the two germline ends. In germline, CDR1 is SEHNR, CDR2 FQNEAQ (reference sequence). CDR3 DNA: TGTGCCAGCAGCTCCCGGGGTCAGCCCCAGCATTTT. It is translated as CASSSRGQPQHF.

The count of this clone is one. In nucleotides, the CDR3 is TGCGCCAGCAGCTTTCTTCAAGGTGGGTTGGGGGGTAATGAGCAGTTCTTC. This gives the protein CASSFLQGGLGGNEQFF. The chain joins TRBV5-1 to TRBJ2-1; possible D gene TRBD2, 6 bases. The germline V gene encodes CDR1 SGHRS and CDR2 YFSETQ. The CDR3 loop spans 17 amino acids. V was pared by 2 bases and J by 7 bases, with 22 bases between.

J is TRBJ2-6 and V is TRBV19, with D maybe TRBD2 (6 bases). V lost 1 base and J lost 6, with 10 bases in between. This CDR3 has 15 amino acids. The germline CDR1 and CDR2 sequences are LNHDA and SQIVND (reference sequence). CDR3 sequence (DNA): TGTGCCAGTAGTATAGGGCGGGGTACGGCCAACGTCCTGACTTTC. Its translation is CASSIGRGTANVLTF.

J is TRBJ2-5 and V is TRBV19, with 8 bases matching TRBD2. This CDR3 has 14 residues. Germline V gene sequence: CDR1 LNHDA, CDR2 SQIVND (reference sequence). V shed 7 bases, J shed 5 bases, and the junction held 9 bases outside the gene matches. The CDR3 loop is CASNSGILRETQYF. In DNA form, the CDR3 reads TGTGCCAGTAATAGCGGGATCCTGCGGGAGACCCAGTACTTC.

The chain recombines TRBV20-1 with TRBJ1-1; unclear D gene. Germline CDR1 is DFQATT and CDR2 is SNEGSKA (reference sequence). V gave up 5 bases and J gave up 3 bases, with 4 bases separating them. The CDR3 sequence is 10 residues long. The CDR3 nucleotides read TGCAGTGCTCGTTACACTGAAGCTTTCTTT. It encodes CSARYTEAFF.

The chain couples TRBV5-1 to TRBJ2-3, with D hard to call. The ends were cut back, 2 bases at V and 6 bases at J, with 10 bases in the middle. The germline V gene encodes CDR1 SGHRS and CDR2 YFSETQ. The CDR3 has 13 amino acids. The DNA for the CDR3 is TGCGCCAGCAGCTTCCGGGTCCCGGATACGCAGTATTTT. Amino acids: CASSFRVPDTQYF.

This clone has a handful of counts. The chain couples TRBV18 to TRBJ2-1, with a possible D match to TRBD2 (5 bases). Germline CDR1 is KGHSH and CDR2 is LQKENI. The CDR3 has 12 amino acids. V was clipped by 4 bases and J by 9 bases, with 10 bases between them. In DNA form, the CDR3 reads TGTGCCAGCTCACGGGAGTACGGTGAGCAGTTCTTC. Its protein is CASSREYGEQFF.

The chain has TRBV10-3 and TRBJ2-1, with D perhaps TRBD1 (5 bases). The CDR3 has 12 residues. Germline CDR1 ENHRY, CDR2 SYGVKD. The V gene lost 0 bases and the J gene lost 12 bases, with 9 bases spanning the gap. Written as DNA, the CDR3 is TGTGCCATCAGTGAGTCGACAGCCTGGCAGTTCTTC. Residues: CAISESTAWQFF.

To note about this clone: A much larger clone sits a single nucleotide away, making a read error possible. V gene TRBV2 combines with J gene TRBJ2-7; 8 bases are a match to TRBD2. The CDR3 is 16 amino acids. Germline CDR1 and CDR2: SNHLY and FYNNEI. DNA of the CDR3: TGTCCCAGCAGTGGGGGGGACCGGGGGGGCTCCTACGAGCAGTACTTC. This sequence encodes CPSSGGDRGGSYEQYF.

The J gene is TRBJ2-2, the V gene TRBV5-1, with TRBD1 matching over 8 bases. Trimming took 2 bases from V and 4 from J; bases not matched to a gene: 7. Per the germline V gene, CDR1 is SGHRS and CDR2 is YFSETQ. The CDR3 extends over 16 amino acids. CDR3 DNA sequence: TGCGCCAGCAGCTTAGGTCAGGGGGCAGGCACCGGGGAGCTGTTTTTT. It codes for CASSLGQGAGTGELFF. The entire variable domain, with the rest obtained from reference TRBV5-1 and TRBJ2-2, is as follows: KAGVTQTPRYLIKTRGQQVTLSCSPISGHRSVSWYQQTPGQGLQFLFEYFSETQRNKGNFPGRFSGRQFSNSRSEMNVSTLELGDSALYLCASSLGQGAGTGELFFGEGSRLTVL.

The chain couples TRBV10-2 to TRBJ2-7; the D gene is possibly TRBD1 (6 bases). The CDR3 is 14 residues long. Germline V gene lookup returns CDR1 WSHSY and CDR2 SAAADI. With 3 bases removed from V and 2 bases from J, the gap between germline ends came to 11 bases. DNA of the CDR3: TGCGCCAGCAGTGAAGGGGGTAAACCCTACGAGCAGTACTTC. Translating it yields CASSEGGKPYEQYF.

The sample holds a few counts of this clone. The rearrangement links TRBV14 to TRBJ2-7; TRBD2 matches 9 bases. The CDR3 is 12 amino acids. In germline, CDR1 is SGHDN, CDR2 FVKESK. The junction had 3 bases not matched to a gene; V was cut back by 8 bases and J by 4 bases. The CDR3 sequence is CASGGRAYEQYF. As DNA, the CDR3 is TGTGCCAGCGGCGGGAGGGCATACGAGCAGTACTTC.

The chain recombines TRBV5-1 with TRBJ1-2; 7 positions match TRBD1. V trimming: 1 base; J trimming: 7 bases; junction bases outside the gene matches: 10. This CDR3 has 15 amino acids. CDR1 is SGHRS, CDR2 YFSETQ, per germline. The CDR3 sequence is CASSLFQGERSGYTF. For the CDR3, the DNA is TGCGCCAGCAGCTTGTTCCAGGGGGAGAGGAGTGGCTACACCTTC. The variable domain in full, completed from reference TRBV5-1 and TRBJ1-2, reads KAGVTQTPRYLIKTRGQQVTLSCSPISGHRSVSWYQQTPGQGLQFLFEYFSETQRNKGNFPGRFSGRQFSNSRSEMNVSTLELGDSALYLCASSLFQGERSGYTFGSGTRLTVV.